These T cell receptor beta chains were read from a single sample in a study of tumor-infiltrating lymphocytes in primary liver carcinoma. TCRdb used MiXCR to reprocess the multiplex PCR reads, holding one entry per CDR3 protein. The sample includes approximately 330,000 distinct CDR3 sequences, approximately 65% seen only once; the top ten take roughly 6.5%. Material: peripheral blood. These receptor sequences come from a man between 40 and 49 years old with primary liver carcinoma and hepatitis B virus infection. The CDR3 runs from the conserved cysteine through the conserved F or W. D genes are given only for firm matches. Clone size is stated in some rows and not others, as once, few, many or a class when expanded.

j_call clone_size v_call d_call cdr3_nt cdr3_aa
TRBJ1-1 many TRBV12-3/TRBV12-4 TRBD1 TGTGCCAGCAGTTTTACCGGACAGGGTGAAGCTTTCTTT CASSFTGQGEAFF
TRBJ2-1 few TRBV12-3/TRBV12-4 TRBD1 TGTGCCAGCAGTTTACCCTCCGGACAGGGGCTCGCCTACAATGAGCAGTTCTTC CASSLPSGQGLAYNEQFF
TRBJ2-1 many TRBV4-3 TRBD2 TGCGCCAGCAGCCAAGGTAGCGGGAGAATGAATGAGCAGTTCTTC CASSQGSGRMNEQFF
TRBJ2-3 NA TRBV11-2 TRBD2 TGTGCCAGTAGCTCAAGATGGTTAGCGGGAGCTGATACGCAGTATTTT CASSSRWLAGADTQYF
TRBJ1-2 NA TRBV5-6 NA TGTGCCAGCAGCTTGGGTTTTAACTATGGCTACACCTTC CASSLGFNYGYTF
TRBJ2-5 many TRBV11-2 NA TGTGCCAGCAGCTTAGGGCCGGGTAAAGAGACCCAGTACTTC CASSLGPGKETQYF
TRBJ2-1 NA TRBV5-1 NA TGCGCCAGCAGCTTGGCGTCAGGGGGGAATGAGCAGTTCTTC CASSLASGGNEQFF
TRBJ2-3 NA TRBV7-2 NA TGTGCCAGCAGCTTAGACGCAGGCACAGATATGCAGTATTTT CASSLDAGTDMQYF
TRBJ2-5 NA TRBV14 NA TGTGTCACCAGCCAAGACTTTAGGGGGGCGGCAGAGACCCAGTACTTC CVTSQDFRGAAETQYF
TRBJ1-6 NA TRBV11-1 NA TGTGCCAGCAGCTCGAGAGGAAATAATTCACCTCTCCACTTT CASSSRGNNSPLHF
TRBJ1-1 NA TRBV11-2 TRBD1 TGTGCTAGCAGCTCCACCGGGACAGGGCCCCGACGCTTGAACACTGAAGCTTTCTTT CASSSTGTGPRRLNTEAFF
TRBJ2-1 NA TRBV6-2/TRBV6-3 TRBD1 TGTACCAGCAGTTACGGGACAGGTCAGTTCTTC CTSSYGTGQFF
TRBJ2-7 once TRBV6-5 NA TGTGCCAGCAGCCGGGCAAAGAGAGACTACGAGCAGTACTTC CASSRAKRDYEQYF
TRBJ2-7 once TRBV11-2 TRBD2 TGTGCCAGCAGCTTTTTTTTAACTAGCGGGAGAGAGCAGTACTTC CASSFFLTSGREQYF
TRBJ1-1 many TRBV4-3 NA TGCGCCAGCAGCCGCGCGGGGGGCACTGAAGCTTTCTTT CASSRAGGTEAFF
TRBJ2-7 NA TRBV6-6 NA TGTGCCACCAGTTATGGACCAAGCATGGACGAGGAGTACTTC CATSYGPSMDEEYF
TRBJ2-5 NA TRBV4-2 NA TGTACCAGCAGCCAAGATTACAGGTCGGCGGGAAAAGAGACCCAGTACTTC CTSSQDYRSAGKETQYF
TRBJ2-3 NA TRBV29-1 NA TGTAGCGTTGAAGAACATCTAACAAGTGACAGACACCAAGATACGCAATATTTT CSVEEHLTSDRHQDTQYF
TRBJ2-1 NA TRBV7-8 NA TGTGCCAGCAGCTTAGGCGGGTGTCCCTACAATGAGCAGTTCTTC CASSLGGCPYNEQFF
TRBJ2-5 many TRBV6-2/TRBV6-3 NA TGTGCCAGCAGTTACAACGGAAAACTTGGTGACCAAGAGACCCAGTACTTC CASSYNGKLGDQETQYF
TRBJ2-7 NA TRBV28 NA TGTACCAGCACCCCGGGGTCGTACGAGCAGTACTTC CTSTPGSYEQYF
TRBJ1-2 NA TRBV5-6 NA TGTGCCAGCAGCTTGTTAGGGGCCATGGCCAACTATGGCTACACCTTC CASSLLGAMANYGYTF
TRBJ2-5 NA TRBV6-2/TRBV6-3 TRBD2 TGTGCCAGCAGCTCCGGGACAAGGAGCGACCCTAGCGGGGAGACCCAGTACTTC CASSSGTRSDPSGETQYF
TRBJ2-5 NA TRBV5-1 NA TGCGCCAGCAGCTTTTTCGGGATCCAAGGGACCCAGTACTTC CASSFFGIQGTQYF
TRBJ1-5 many TRBV6-2/TRBV6-3 NA TGTGCCAGCAGTTTGAGGGGGAATCAGCCCCAGCATTTT CASSLRGNQPQHF
TRBJ1-1 once TRBV6-2/TRBV6-3 TRBD1 TGTGCCAGCGCGACAGGGGAACAGGTCATGAACACTGAAGCTTTCTTT CASATGEQVMNTEAFF
TRBJ2-3 many TRBV4-1 TRBD2 TGCGCCAGCAGCCAGGAACTAGCGGGTATCACAGATACGCAGTATTTT CASSQELAGITDTQYF
TRBJ1-6 NA TRBV11-2 NA TGTGCCAGCAGCTCCTTGACTGGGAGCTCCTATAATGCACCCCTCCACTTT CASSSLTGSSYNAPLHF
TRBJ1-4 NA TRBV6-5 NA TGTGCCAGCAGTGCTACTATCGAGGGAGGGGATGAAAAACTGTTTTTT CASSATIEGGDEKLFF